This TCR beta chain was found in a study of shared clonotypes between healthy human individuals. General study findings and limits: Sequencing depth was a factor that was expected to affect clonotype sharing among donors.

Remarks on this clone: The target antigen is unknown.

Sorted-subset replicate PCRs used about 190 ng of genomic DNA. This amount corresponded to about 30,000 T cell genomes. The method was immunoSEQ multiplex PCR; TCRdb's version includes in-frame clones alone and lacks a portion of them. The data hold around 2.1 million clones, with 90% to 95% observed a single time. Germline trimming cut 4 bases from V and 0 bases from J; bases unmatched to any gene: 3. Per the germline V gene, CDR1 is SEHNR and CDR2 is FQNEAQ (reference sequence). The CDR3 totals 15 residues. Naive CD8 cells comprised CD45RO-negative, CCR7-positively selected cells, excluding terminally differentiated effector memory CD45RA+ cells.

The sample comprised naive CD8+ T cells from PBMCs. This sequence joins TRBV7-9 and TRBJ1-2; 9 bases map to TRBD1. The sequence came from a man aged 18 to 29 in good health. Some clones in this sample may be carry-over from other donors' samples. The CDR3 sequence is CASSSRDRANYGYTF. In DNA, the CDR3 is TGTGCCAGCAGCTCCCGGGACAGGGCTAACTATGGCTACACCTTC. The full variable domain, in which reference TRBV7-9 and TRBJ1-2 provide the parts outside the CDR3, is DTGVSQNPRHKITKRGQNVTFRCDPISEHNRLYWYRQTLGQGPEFLTYFQNEAQLEKSRLLSDRFSAERPKGSFSTLEIQRTEQGDSAMYLCASSSRDRANYGYTFGSGTRLTVV.